This T cell receptor (beta chain) appears in the sequencing data of a study of blood T cell repertoires in COVID-19. As for the study in general: Samples taken during acute and convalescent COVID-19 were collected in the United States, Italy and Spain.

Assay: immunoSEQ multiplex PCR; the TCRdb copy retains only in-frame clones and omits some. Here the sample spans roughly 230,000 clones, roughly 88% being singletons. Germline values: CDR1 LNHDA, CDR2 SQIVND (reference sequence). Trimming left V 7 bases short and J 1 base short, with 12 bases between. The CDR3 consists of 14 residues. The gene calls are TRBV19 and TRBJ2-3, with a tentative D call TRBD2 (5 bases). The clonotype originates from a human donor in a cohort sampled during active COVID-19. The sequenced material came from peripheral blood. The CDR3: CASKRAKGTDTQYF. The CDR3 DNA reads TGTGCCAGTAAGAGGGCTAAAGGCACAGATACGCAGTATTTT. Variable domain in full (rest from reference TRBV19 and TRBJ2-3): DGGITQSPKYLFRKEGQNVTLSCEQNLNHDAMYWYRQDPGQGLRLIYYSQIVNDFQKGDIAEGYSVSREKKESFPLTVTSAQKNPTAFYLCASKRAKGTDTQYFGPGTRLTVL.